What follows are 4 T cell receptor beta chains derived from one specimen sequenced in a study of early T cells in non-severe SARS-CoV-2 infection. TCRdb recomputed calls from the 5' RACE reads with MiXCR, one row per CDR3 protein. The repertoire includes about 40,000 distinct CDR3 sequences, 4.7% of them detected once, and less than 6% sits in the top ten. The sequenced material came from whole blood. The receptors were gathered from an adult who was a healthcare worker with PCR-confirmed SARS-CoV-2 infection or an uninfected control (not recorded which).

The V gene is TRBV7-9, the J gene TRBJ1-1; a possible D gene is TRBD1 (6 bases). Trimming stripped 10 bases from V and 4 bases from J, with 13 bases between. The CDR3 runs to 12 residues. Per germline, CDR1 SEHNR and CDR2 FQNEAQ (reference sequence). The DNA of the CDR3 is TGTGCCACGAGGGGGGCGGGCACTGAAGCTTTCTTT. This gives the protein CATRGAGTEAFF.

In this sample, this clonotype turned up a few times. The rearrangement joins TRBV6-4 to TRBJ2-2; TRBD2 agrees at 10 bases. Germline V lookup: CDR1 MRHNA, CDR2 SNTAGT. The CDR3 length is 14 residues. V dropped 8 bases and J dropped 3; count of bases not matched to a gene: 3. CDR3 amino acids: CASQAGGDTGELFF. In DNA form, the CDR3 reads TGTGCCAGCCAAGCGGGAGGGGACACCGGGGAGCTGTTTTTT.

There are many counts of this clonotype. This rearrangement joins TRBV7-2 to TRBJ2-1, with TRBD2 identical over 12 bases. With V trimmed by 5 bases and J by 6 bases, 14 bases remained unmatched. This CDR3 contains 18 residues. CDR1 and CDR2 (germline): SGHTA, FQGNSA. The CDR3 DNA is TGTGCCAGCAGCCCGCGCCGGGCTAGCGGGGGGGCTGGCAATGAGCAGTTCTTC. Translated: CASSPRRASGGAGNEQFF.

This clonotype was detected many times. V and J are TRBV10-2 and TRBJ2-3; 10 bases agree with TRBD1. CDR1 WSHSY and CDR2 SAAADI come from the germline V gene. There are 14 residues in the CDR3. V was pared by 6 bases and J by 1 base, with 1 base of the junction left unmatched. The CDR3 bases are TGCGCCAGCAGCGGGACAGGGGGCACAGATACGCAGTATTTT. Amino acid sequence: CASSGTGGTDTQYF.